One and the same sample provided the 21 T cell receptor beta chains below, sequenced in a study of blood T cells in healthy people across ages. Primed by a sample-barcoded 5' primer and a J-beta primer mix, a second PCR proceeded for roughly 7 to 12 cycles. TCRdb called the 5' RACE reads again in MiXCR, with one record for every CDR3 protein. The data hold 1,100,000 or so distinct CDR3 sequences, with 40% to 50% observed a single time. Sequencing was done on a sample of blood. Receptor source: a woman in her sixties or seventies in good health.

The genes are TRBV6-1 and TRBJ2-5, with D possibly called TRBD1 or TRBD2 (6 bases each). Germline CDR1 is MNHNS and CDR2 is SASEGT. This CDR3 contains 17 residues. Trimming removed 5 bases at V and 5 bases at J, with 24 bases between. Written as DNA, the CDR3 is TGTGCCAGCAGTCCCCGTTGGGGGCGCGAAGGGAGGGAGACCCAGTACTTC. Residues: CASSPRWGREGRETQYF.

This clonotype was detected a few times. The V and J genes are TRBV3-1 and TRBJ2-1, with D perhaps matching TRBD1 (5 bases). CDR3 size: 17 residues. The germline V gene has CDR1 LGHDT and CDR2 YNNKEL (reference sequence). Deletions cut 0 bases from V and 4 bases from J, with 16 bases between. The CDR3 protein is CASSQDVPGYIYNEQFF. The CDR3 coding sequence is TGTGCCAGCAGCCAAGATGTCCCAGGGTATATTTACAATGAGCAGTTCTTC.

J is TRBJ2-7 and V is TRBV2; 7 bases map to TRBD2. V dropped 8 bases and J dropped 2; count of bases not matched to a gene: 9. Germline V gene lookup returns CDR1 SNHLY and CDR2 FYNNEI. CDR3 length: 14 residues. The CDR3 region has the DNA TGTGCCAGCTTACGGGTAGCGGGTACCTACGAGCAGTACTTC. This translates into CASLRVAGTYEQYF.

The rearrangement joins TRBV5-4 to TRBJ1-4; D unclear. This CDR3 comprises 15 residues. Germline V gives CDR1 SGHNT, CDR2 YYREEE (reference sequence). The V end lost 1 base, the J end lost 8 bases, and 15 bases lay between the germline ends. CDR3 sequence: CASSLIGRGSEKLFF. The CDR3 DNA follows: TGTGCCAGCAGCTTGATAGGGCGAGGATCGGAAAAACTGTTTTTT.

The rearrangement uses TRBV6-5 and TRBJ2-3, with 13 bases lining up with TRBD2. The CDR3 runs to 14 residues. The V and J ends lost 5 bases and 10 bases, in that order; junction bases with no gene match: 6. CDR1 is MNHEY, CDR2 SVGAGI, per germline. CDR3 in amino acids: CASSTGTSGIAQYF. In DNA, the CDR3 is TGTGCCAGCAGTACCGGGACTAGCGGGATAGCGCAGTATTTT.

This clonotype was counted only a few times. This CDR3 is CASSDSGTSGYEQYF. The CDR3 nucleotides read TGTGCCAGCAGCGACTCCGGGACTAGCGGCTACGAGCAGTACTTC. This chain uses TRBV7-6 with TRBJ2-7; TRBD2 aligns across 11 bases. V gave up 5 bases and J gave up 3 bases; unmatched junction bases: 6. CDR3 length: 15 amino acids. Germline V gene data show CDR1 as SGHVS and CDR2 as FNYEAQ.

The J gene is TRBJ1-4, the V gene TRBV20-1; weak D call: TRBD1 (5 bases). The V gene's germline CDR1 is DFQATT and CDR2 SNEGSKA (reference sequence). Trimming removed 3 bases at V and 0 bases at J, with 8 bases between. This CDR3 has 14 amino acids. The CDR3 DNA reads TGCAGTGCTAGGCCAGGGACAACTAATGAAAAACTGTTTTTT. Translation gives CSARPGTTNEKLFF.

This clonotype came up a few times. The CDR3 DNA is TGTGCCACCAGCAGAGGGGGGACAGGGCGGAACACTGAAGCTTTCTTT. Encoded protein: CATSRGGTGRNTEAFF. The J gene is TRBJ1-1, the V gene TRBV15; 9 bases line up with TRBD1. Unmatched junction bases numbered 4, after V lost 1 base and J lost 1 base. Germline CDR1 and CDR2: LNHNV and YYDKDF (reference sequence). This CDR3 comprises 16 residues. Full variable domain (remainder filled in from reference TRBV15 and TRBJ1-1): DAMVIQNPRYQVTQFGKPVTLSCSQTLNHNVMYWYQQKSSQAPKLLFHYYDKDFNNEADTPDNFQSRRPNTSFCFLDIRSPGLGDTAMYLCATSRGGTGRNTEAFFGQGTRLTVV.

Concerning this clonotype itself: A single base separates this from a much larger clone, so it may be a read error. CDR3 residues: CASSYLVETQYF. The CDR3 DNA reads as TGTGCCAGCAGTTACCTCGTAGAGACCCAGTACTTC. The J gene is TRBJ2-5, the V gene TRBV6-6; no clear D. In germline, CDR1 is MNHNY, CDR2 SVGAGI (reference sequence). The V end lost 2 bases, the J end lost 4 bases, and 5 bases lay between the germline ends. This CDR3 has 12 residues.

V and J are TRBV4-1 and TRBJ2-7, with 12 bases matching TRBD2. The CDR3 spans 16 residues. After removal of 3 bases from V and 4 bases from J, the junction contained 7 bases not matched to a gene. The germline V gene has CDR1 MGHRA and CDR2 YSYEKL. CDR3 in DNA: TGCGCCAGCAGCCATACATGGACTAGCGGGACATACGAGCAGTACTTC. Protein product: CASSHTWTSGTYEQYF.

The gene calls are TRBV7-8 and TRBJ2-2; 9 bases line up with TRBD2. The trim removed 4 bases at V and 5 bases at J, leaving 2 bases unmatched. This CDR3 spans 14 amino acids. Germline CDR1 and CDR2: SGHVS and FQNEAQ. CDR3 nucleotide sequence: TGTGCCAGCAGCTGGCGGGAGGGGACCGGGGAGCTGTTTTTT. This sequence encodes CASSWREGTGELFF.

V is TRBV24-1 and J is TRBJ2-1; 7 nucleotides line up with TRBD2. V was pared by 3 bases and J by 6 bases, with 7 bases of the junction left unmatched. The CDR3 extends over 15 amino acids. Germline V gene data show CDR1 as KGHDR and CDR2 as SFDVKD. Here the CDR3 DNA reads TGTGCCACCAGTGATGCGGGGGTAGTTGGCAATGAGCAGTTCTTC. This encodes CATSDAGVVGNEQFF.

This sequence joins TRBV29-1 and TRBJ2-5; maybe TRBD2 (5 bases). V shed 6 bases and J shed 11 bases, with 22 bases lying between them. CDR1 is SQVTM, CDR2 ANQGSEA, per germline. This CDR3 has 13 residues. CDR3 DNA: TGCAGCGTCCAGAGACCTAGCCGTAATGAGCAGTACTTC. Residues: CSVQRPSRNEQYF.

The chain carries TRBV7-9 and TRBJ2-3; tentatively, D is TRBD2 (5 bases). Per the germline V gene, CDR1 is SEHNR and CDR2 is FQNEAQ (reference sequence). The CDR3 contains 18 residues. Trimming shortened V by 3 bases and J by 2 bases, and 21 bases separated the two germline ends. For the CDR3, the DNA is TGTGCCAGCAGCTTCCCCTGGGAGCGAAACAGCTACACAGATACGCAGTATTTT. Encoded protein: CASSFPWERNSYTDTQYF.

V usage is TRBV2 and J usage is TRBJ2-7; possibly TRBD2 for D (7 bases). The end of the DNA aligns better with TRBJ2-1, so the J call may be wrong. CDR3 size: 14 residues. Germline-derived CDR1 and CDR2 are SNHLY and FYNNEI. CDR3 amino acids: CASRPPRGGGEQFF. The CDR3 DNA reads TGTGCCAGCAGACCACCCCGGGGAGGGGGTGAGCAGTTCTTC.

This rearrangement joins TRBV12-3 or TRBV12-4 to TRBJ2-1; 8 bases align to TRBD1. The J segment lost 1 base and the V segment lost 5 bases, leaving 4 bases of the junction unmatched. The CDR3 has 15 residues. The DNA for the CDR3 is TGTGCCAGCAGTCTACAGGGGGAGTCCTACAATGAGCAGTTCTTC. Its translation is CASSLQGESYNEQFF.

This clonotype has only one observation. The chain joins TRBV13 to TRBJ2-3; 11 bases map to TRBD2. CDR1 and CDR2 (germline): PRHDT, FYEKMQ (reference sequence). The junction had 9 bases not matched to a gene; V was cut back by 1 base and J by 0 bases. The CDR3 consists of 19 residues. CDR3 nucleotides: TGTGCCAGCAGCTTAGAAGGTCGGCTAGCGGGAGGTAGCACAGATACGCAGTATTTT. Translated: CASSLEGRLAGGSTDTQYF. Filled out from reference TRBV13 and TRBJ2-3, the complete variable domain reads AAGVIQSPRHLIKEKRETATLKCYPIPRHDTVYWYQQGPGQDPQFLISFYEKMQSDKGSIPDRFSAQQFSDYHSELNMSSLELGDSALYFCASSLEGRLAGGSTDTQYFGPGTRLTVL.

This clonotype was counted ten times or more. The chain employs TRBV29-1 and TRBJ2-5; D might be TRBD2 (6 bases). V was cut by 6 bases and J by 11 bases, with 19 bases left in between. CDR1 is SQVTM and CDR2 is ANQGSEA in the germline V gene. This CDR3 comprises 12 residues. CDR3 bases: TGCAGCGTCGAACCGGGGACGGGGGAGCAGTACTTC. Its protein is CSVEPGTGEQYF.

The chain combines TRBV21-1 with TRBJ2-7. TRBV21-1 is labeled a pseudogene. The CDR3 is 12 residues long. The CDR3 reads CATESEPYEQYF. The CDR3 DNA is TGTGCCACCGAATCCGAGCCCTACGAGCAGTACTTC.

A few counts support this clonotype. V and J are TRBV5-1 and TRBJ2-7; D not resolved. The CDR3 has 13 amino acids. The germline V and J ends were trimmed by 4 bases and 3 bases, with 11 bases remaining between them. Germline V gene lookup returns CDR1 SGHRS and CDR2 YFSETQ. CDR3 bases: TGCGCCAGCAGCGCATACGACGACTACGAGCAGTACTTC. Encoded protein: CASSAYDDYEQYF.

Points on this clonotype: Being one base from a much bigger clone, this may be a read error. The rearrangement links TRBV12-3 or TRBV12-4 to TRBJ1-4, with TRBD1 matching over 11 bases. The CDR3 is made up of 15 amino acids. J gave up 8 bases and V 5 bases, and 7 bases lay outside the gene matches. The CDR3 loop reads CASSLWTGGREKLFF. DNA for the CDR3: TGTGCCAGCAGTCTCTGGACAGGGGGCAGGGAAAAACTGTTTTTT.